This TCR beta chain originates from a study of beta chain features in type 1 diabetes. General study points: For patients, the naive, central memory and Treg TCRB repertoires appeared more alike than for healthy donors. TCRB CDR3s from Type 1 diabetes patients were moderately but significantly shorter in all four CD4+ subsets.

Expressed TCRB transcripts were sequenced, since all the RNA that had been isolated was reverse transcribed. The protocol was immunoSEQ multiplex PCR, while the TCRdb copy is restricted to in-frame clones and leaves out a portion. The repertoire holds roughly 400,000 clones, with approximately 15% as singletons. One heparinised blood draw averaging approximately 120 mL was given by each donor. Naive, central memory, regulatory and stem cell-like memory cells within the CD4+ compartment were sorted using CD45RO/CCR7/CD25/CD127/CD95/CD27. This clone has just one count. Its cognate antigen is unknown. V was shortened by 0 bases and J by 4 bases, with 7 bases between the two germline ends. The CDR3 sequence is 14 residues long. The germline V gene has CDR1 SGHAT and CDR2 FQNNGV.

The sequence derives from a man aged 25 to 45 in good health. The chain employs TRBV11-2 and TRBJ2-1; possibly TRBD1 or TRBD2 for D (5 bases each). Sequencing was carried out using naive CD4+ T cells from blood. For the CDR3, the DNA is TGTGCCAGCAGCTTAGATTGGGGGTACAATGAGCAGTTCTTC. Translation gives CASSLDWGYNEQFF.